The TCR beta chain described here comes from a study of blood T cell repertoires in COVID-19. Study-level background: PBMCs, B-cell-depleted T cells, or T cells were the source of the cDNA or gDNA that made up the material.

Original handling: Estimation of nucleated cell counts relied on the amplification of reference gene primers. Some clones are missing from TCRdb's copy, which holds only in-frame ones; the method was immunoSEQ multiplex PCR. The D gene and trimming were derived from the DNA, and the V and J assignments and clone size from that table. This table has around 87,000 clones, 75% to 90% appearing once. CDR1 is KGHSH and CDR2 is LQKENI in the germline V gene. The CDR3 length is 13 residues. V shed 3 bases and J shed 5 bases, with 10 bases lying between them. This chain joins TRBV18 and TRBJ2-5, with a tentative D call TRBD1 (5 bases). This TCR came from a human donor with active COVID-19. The donor label of this sample is uncertain. The sequencing input was peripheral blood. CDR3 nucleotide sequence: TGTGCCAGCTCACCGGGTCAGGGCGAGACCCAGTACTTC. It translates to CASSPGQGETQYF.